Listed here are 9 T cell receptor beta chains from one sample, sequenced in a study of T-cell reconstitution after alpha-beta-depleted transplantation in children. TCRbeta library construction was performed incorporating unique molecular identifiers. MiXCR, applied by TCRdb to the PCR reads, yields one record per CDR3 protein. The sample has hundreds of thousands of distinct CDR3 sequences, over 10% seen once. The sample consisted of PBMCs, mostly from graft donor cells, taken 360 days after TCRalphabeta/CD19-depleted stem cell transplant. These receptors were taken from a male patient aged 10-17 years who had a stem cell transplant for acute myeloid leukemia, so the T cells may come from the graft donor.

This clonotype was observed a few times. The chain has TRBV2 and TRBJ2-2, with D possibly matching TRBD2 (5 bases). The CDR3 extends over 17 amino acids. CDR1 and CDR2 from the germline V gene are SNHLY and FYNNEI. V lost 1 base and J lost 4, with 16 bases in between. DNA for the CDR3: TGTGCCAGCAGTGAAGGAGGACTCCCACTAGGCACCGGGGAGCTGTTTTTT. Its translation is CASSEGGLPLGTGELFF.

The chain recombines TRBV4-3 with TRBJ2-4; 9 bases fit TRBD2. J was trimmed by 0 bases and V by 4 bases; bases with no gene match: 13. This CDR3 has 19 residues. The germline gives CDR1 LGHNA, CDR2 YSLEER. The CDR3 coding sequence is TGCGCCAGCAGCCTAGATCTGCGATCTAGCGGGGTAGCCAAAAACATTCAGTACTTC. It codes for CASSLDLRSSGVAKNIQYF.

This clonotype has at least ten counts. The chain joins TRBV3-1 to TRBJ2-2; no clear D gene. The CDR3 spans 13 residues. Trimming shortened V by 1 base and J by 8 bases, and 8 bases separated the two germline ends. CDR1 LGHDT and CDR2 YNNKEL come from the germline V gene (reference sequence). CDR3 in DNA: TGTGCCAGCAGCCAAGTTGCATCGGGGGAGCTGTTTTTT. Its translation is CASSQVASGELFF.

This clonotype was observed many times. The chain is built from TRBV6-2 or TRBV6-3 and TRBJ2-7; TRBD1 aligns across 7 bases. The CDR3 has 14 residues. Germline CDR1 is MNHEY and CDR2 is SVGEGT. Trimming at V came to 7 bases and at J to 3 bases, leaving 9 bases not matched to a gene. The CDR3, as DNA: TGTGCCAGCAAACCCGGGACAGCAATCTACGAGCAGTACTTC. Its translation is CASKPGTAIYEQYF.

This clonotype was seen a few times. The chain joins TRBV7-9 to TRBJ2-3; 11 bases agree with TRBD1. Germline CDR1 is SEHNR and CDR2 is FQNEAQ (reference sequence). V lost 4 bases, J lost 5 bases, and 5 bases stayed unmatched. This CDR3 is 15 amino acids long. CDR3 residues: CASSSGQGAGDTQYF. In DNA form, the CDR3 reads TGTGCCAGCAGCTCAGGACAGGGGGCCGGAGATACGCAGTATTTT. The entire variable domain, with the rest obtained from reference TRBV7-9 and TRBJ2-3, is as follows: DTGVSQNPRHKITKRGQNVTFRCDPISEHNRLYWYRQTLGQGPEFLTYFQNEAQLEKSRLLSDRFSAERPKGSFSTLEIQRTEQGDSAMYLCASSSGQGAGDTQYFGPGTRLTVL.

This chain joins TRBV12-3 or TRBV12-4 and TRBJ2-1; TRBD2 agrees at 7 bases. Losses at the gene ends were 2 bases for V and 3 bases for J; bases not matched to a gene: 7. The CDR3 consists of 16 residues. The CDR3 here is CASSLMASGLYNEQFF. The CDR3 region has the DNA TGTGCCAGCAGTTTAATGGCTAGCGGACTCTACAATGAGCAGTTCTTC.

This clonotype was counted between two and nine times. The chain combines TRBV6-2 or TRBV6-3 with TRBJ2-3; 9 bases match TRBD1. Per germline, CDR1 MNHEY and CDR2 SVGEGT. This CDR3 has 17 amino acids. The V gene end was trimmed by 2 bases and the J gene end by 2 bases; junction bases not matched to a gene: 8. Here the CDR3 reads CASSYPGQGGVTDTQYF. DNA of the CDR3: TGTGCCAGCAGTTACCCGGGACAGGGAGGGGTCACAGATACGCAGTATTTT.

This clonotype has just a few counts. J is TRBJ2-7 and V is TRBV3-1, with 8 bases matching TRBD1. V was pared by 4 bases and J by 0 bases, with 5 bases of the junction left unmatched. Germline V CDR1 and CDR2: LGHDT, YNNKEL (reference sequence). This CDR3 is 15 amino acids long. The CDR3 region has the DNA TGTGCCAGCAGCCTGGGACAGGTGAGCTCCTACGAGCAGTACTTC. Translation gives CASSLGQVSSYEQYF.

The chain couples TRBV12-3 or TRBV12-4 to TRBJ2-3; 9 bases map to TRBD1. V was pared by 6 bases and J by 2 bases, with 6 bases of the junction left unmatched. CDR3 length: 15 amino acids. CDR3 residues: CASSNGQGHTDTQYF. CDR3 bases: TGTGCCAGCAGCAATGGACAGGGGCACACAGATACGCAGTATTTT.